Listed here is a single TCR beta chain. What it binds is unknown. The investigators reverse transcribed all of the isolated RNA, so they sequenced expressed TCRB transcripts. TCRdb keeps only in-frame clones here, not all; method: immunoSEQ multiplex PCR. The table records over 650,000 clones, about 14% of them present only once. The data were taken from a study of beta chain features in type 1 diabetes. At the level of the study: What patients shared with healthy donors was a similar profile of age, gender and cell yields. Study-wide results and limits: When Type 1 diabetes patients were examined, their TCRB CDR3s proved moderately but significantly shorter in all four CD4+ subsets.

This CDR3 comprises 11 residues. Germline V gene sequence: CDR1 DFQATT, CDR2 SNEGSKA (reference sequence). CD4+ naive, central memory, regulatory and stem cell-like memory subsets were isolated by sorting on CD45RO/CCR7/CD25/CD127/CD95/CD27. The rearrangement links TRBV20-1 to TRBJ1-4; unclear D gene. Sequenced: naive CD4+ T cells from blood. The TCR was taken from a man between 18 and 29 years old with type 1 diabetes. The CDR3 nucleotides read TGCGGGTATGCAACTAATGAAAAACTGTTTTTT. Its protein product is CGYATNEKLFF.